This TCR beta chain was recorded in a study of beta chain features in type 1 diabetes. The study, taken as a whole, reports: More deletions and fewer insertions at VDJ junctions were found in patients with type 1 diabetes. The question left open here concerned HLA type influencing TCRB rearrangement.

cDNA synthesis used the whole RNA isolate, giving expressed TCRB sequences. Generated by immunoSEQ multiplex PCR, the TCRdb table keeps only in-frame clones and is missing some. This sample has over 120,000 clones, with 9.2% found just once. To note about this clone: What it recognizes is unknown.

Every participating donor gave one draw, a heparinised blood sample averaging about 100 mL. The CDR3 sequence is 15 residues long. Germline CDR1 reads SGHTA; CDR2 reads FQGNSA. V was pared by 1 base and J by 4 bases, with 4 bases of the junction left unmatched. The chain is built from TRBV7-2 and TRBJ2-1, with 7 bases aligning to TRBD1. The sample taken for sequencing was central memory CD4+ T cells from blood. The sequence was collected from a man aged 18 to 30 in good health. The DNA of the CDR3 is TGTGCCAGCAGCTTAGAAGGGGGCCCATACAATGAGCAGTTCTTC. This gives the protein CASSLEGGPYNEQFF.